The 21 T cell receptor beta chains listed next were all sequenced from one sample in a study of T cells after yellow fever vaccination. TCRdb re-called the 5' RACE reads through MiXCR, storing one row per CDR3 protein. The sample shows about 350,000 distinct CDR3 sequences, 12% of them seen only once. The starting material was CD4+ T cells sorted from PBMCs, obtained 15 days after the yellow fever booster vaccination. The receptors were sampled from a man younger than 30 who received the YFV17D yellow fever vaccine.

This CDR3 reads CASSSYGDSNYGYTF. DNA of the CDR3: TGTGCCAGCAGTTCCTATGGGGATTCCAACTATGGCTACACCTTC. The genes are TRBV7-2 and TRBJ1-2; no definite D call. The germline V gene has CDR1 SGHTA and CDR2 FQGNSA. CDR3 length: 15 residues. V was shortened by 6 bases and J by 2 bases, with 16 bases between the two germline ends.

This clonotype was found many times. The V gene is TRBV5-5, the J gene TRBJ2-2, with 10 positions matching TRBD1. Germline lookup yields CDR1 SGHKS and CDR2 YYEKEE (reference sequence). The trim removed 6 bases at V and 4 bases at J, leaving 12 bases unmatched. CDR3 length: 17 residues. The CDR3 coding sequence is TGTGCCAGCAACCCCCGTCCGGGACAGGGGACCACCGGGGAGCTGTTTTTT. Translated, it gives CASNPRPGQGTTGELFF.

The chain recombines TRBV20-1 with TRBJ2-7; 12 nucleotides agree with TRBD1. The CDR3 consists of 12 residues. From germline, CDR1 is DFQATT and CDR2 SNEGSKA (reference sequence). V was pared by 6 bases and J by 6 bases, with 3 bases of the junction left unmatched. The CDR3 sequence: CSARDRGLEQYV. CDR3 nucleotide sequence: TGCAGTGCGAGGGACAGGGGGCTCGAGCAGTACGTC.

This clonotype was counted between two and nine times. The chain carries TRBV18 and TRBJ2-5, with 8 positions matching TRBD1. Germline CDR1 is KGHSH and CDR2 is LQKENI. The CDR3 contains 13 residues. V lost 8 bases to trimming and J lost 1 base; unmatched junction nucleotides: 3. CDR3 sequence (DNA): TGTGCCAGCGGACAGGGACTCCAAGAGACCCAGTACTTC. It codes for CASGQGLQETQYF.

In this sample, this clonotype turned up a few times. CDR3 amino acids: CASSQSQHQPQHF. The CDR3 DNA follows: TGTGCCAGCAGCCAGTCTCAGCATCAGCCCCAGCATTTT. This chain connects TRBV3-1 to TRBJ1-5; the D is unclear. Between the trimmed V and J ends, which lost 3 bases and 5 bases, there was a span of 8 bases. The CDR3 has 13 residues. In germline, CDR1 is LGHDT, CDR2 YNNKEL (reference sequence).

This clonotype occurred a few times. The chain combines TRBV27 with TRBJ1-5; no clear D. The length of the CDR3 is 14 residues. The germline CDR1 and CDR2 sequences are MNHEY and SMNVEV (reference sequence). Trimming left V 6 bases short and J 3 bases short, with 12 bases between. DNA of the CDR3: TGTGCCAGCAGCCGACCGGGCTACAATCAGCCCCAGCATTTT. Translating gives CASSRPGYNQPQHF.

This clonotype occurred a few times. The chain is built from TRBV4-1 and TRBJ2-5, with TRBD2 matching over 7 bases. Germline CDR1 MGHRA, CDR2 YSYEKL. The V and J ends lost 1 base and 2 bases, in that order; junction bases with no gene match: 13. This CDR3 has 18 residues. The DNA of the CDR3 is TGCGCCAGCAGCCAAGGAGCGGGGCCGGCGGGGGTTCAAGAGACCCAGTACTTC. Translating it yields CASSQGAGPAGVQETQYF.

This clonotype was counted only a few times. The V gene is TRBV5-1, the J gene TRBJ1-2; D gene unclear. The length of the CDR3 is 16 residues. Trimming cost V 0 bases and J 8 bases, with 20 bases left between them. Germline CDR1 SGHRS, CDR2 YFSETQ. CDR3 region: CASSLDPPGRSRGYTF. In DNA, the CDR3 is TGCGCCAGCAGCTTGGATCCCCCCGGTAGATCAAGGGGCTACACCTTC.

This clonotype has just a few counts. The chain's CDR3 is CSARPRDRGFDTEAFF. CDR3 DNA sequence: TGCAGTGCTAGGCCCCGGGACAGAGGATTCGACACTGAAGCTTTCTTT. The chain has TRBV20-1 and TRBJ1-1, with 7 bases aligning to TRBD1. The germline V gene has CDR1 DFQATT and CDR2 SNEGSKA (reference sequence). There are 16 residues in the CDR3. The ends lost 3 bases at V and 3 bases at J; junction bases unmatched: 13.

The genes are TRBV20-1 and TRBJ2-3; tentative D call: TRBD2 (5 bases). Germline CDR1 DFQATT, CDR2 SNEGSKA (reference sequence). This CDR3 comprises 12 residues. The V gene lost 6 bases and the J gene lost 1 base, with 8 bases spanning the gap. The CDR3 sequence: CSAGRGTDTQYF. Here the CDR3 DNA reads TGCAGTGCCGGGCGGGGCACAGATACGCAGTATTTT.

V is TRBV29-1 and J is TRBJ2-1; 7 bases are shared with TRBD2. The CDR3 runs 13 residues. J lost 9 bases, V lost 4 bases, and 9 bases had no gene match. Germline V lookup: CDR1 SQVTM, CDR2 ANQGSEA. CDR3 sequence reads: CSVAPHSGGEQFF. The CDR3 bases are TGCAGCGTTGCACCCCACTCGGGAGGTGAGCAGTTCTTC.

The chain employs TRBV7-9 and TRBJ1-2; 9 nucleotides match TRBD1. The V segment lost 0 bases and the J segment 7 bases; nucleotides outside the gene matches: 3. Germline lookup yields CDR1 SEHNR and CDR2 FQNEAQ (reference sequence). This CDR3 is built from 14 residues. Here the CDR3 DNA reads TGTGCCAGCAGCTTAGCAGGACAGGGGAGTGGCTACACCTTC. Protein sequence: CASSLAGQGSGYTF.

This clonotype was recorded a few times. The V call is TRBV6-2 or TRBV6-3, the J call TRBJ2-3, with D hard to call. Germline V gene data show CDR1 as MNHEY and CDR2 as SVGEGT. The CDR3 contains 15 residues. Trimming pared 4 bases from V and 5 bases from J, leaving 16 bases between. This CDR3 is CASSLLGYTRDTQYF. The CDR3 DNA is TGTGCCAGCAGTTTGCTTGGGTATACACGAGATACGCAGTATTTT.

This clonotype came up many times. This sequence joins TRBV7-3 and TRBJ2-5; the D gene is possibly TRBD2 (8 bases). Germline values: CDR1 SGHTA, CDR2 FQGTGA. The CDR3 contains 14 residues. With 5 bases removed from V and 7 bases from J, the gap between germline ends came to 17 bases. In DNA form, the CDR3 reads TGTGCCAGCAGCCCCGGGAGGGGGCGGATGACCCAGTACTTC. The encoded protein is CASSPGRGRMTQYF.

Ten or more counts support this clonotype. The chain uses TRBV11-2 and TRBJ2-2; 9 bases line up with TRBD1. CDR3 length: 15 residues. Per the germline V gene, CDR1 is SGHAT and CDR2 is FQNNGV. V was pared by 3 bases and J by 7 bases, with 6 bases of the junction left unmatched. The CDR3 nucleotides are TGTGCCAGCAGCTTCAACAGGGGGCGAAGCGGGGAGCTGTTTTTT. It specifies CASSFNRGRSGELFF.

V gene TRBV20-1 combines with J gene TRBJ1-1; no definite D call. Per the germline V gene, CDR1 is DFQATT and CDR2 is SNEGSKA (reference sequence). V was clipped by 5 bases and J by 1 base, with 5 bases between them. This CDR3 comprises 11 residues. The CDR3 sequence is CSALKNTEAFF. For the CDR3, the DNA is TGCAGTGCTTTGAAGAACACTGAAGCTTTCTTT.

In its sample, this clonotype was seen a few times. CDR3: CSATAGVEDSPLHF. The DNA for the CDR3 is TGCAGTGCTACGGCCGGGGTCGAGGATTCACCCCTCCACTTT. The rearrangement joins TRBV20-1 to TRBJ1-6, with D unresolved. V lost 4 bases and J lost 8, with 15 bases in between. CDR3 size: 14 residues. The germline gives CDR1 DFQATT, CDR2 SNEGSKA (reference sequence).

The chain couples TRBV5-4 to TRBJ2-1, with a tentative D call TRBD1 (6 bases). The V and J ends lost 1 base and 2 bases respectively, with 7 bases between them. This CDR3 contains 14 residues. Germline V gives CDR1 SGHNT, CDR2 YYREEE (reference sequence). The DNA of the CDR3 is TGTGCCAGCAGCTTGCAGGGGACCTACAATGAGCAGTTCTTC. Encoded protein: CASSLQGTYNEQFF.

This clonotype has only a few counts. The chain carries TRBV5-1 and TRBJ1-2; D might be TRBD1 (6 bases). Germline V gives CDR1 SGHRS, CDR2 YFSETQ. CDR3 size: 14 residues. The V and J ends lost 3 bases and 7 bases respectively, with 16 bases between them. The chain's CDR3 is CASSSGTHGGGYTF. The CDR3 nucleotides read TGCGCCAGCAGCTCCGGGACACATGGGGGTGGCTACACCTTC.

In its sample, this clonotype was seen a few times. The V call is TRBV7-3, the J call TRBJ2-3, with 8 bases matching TRBD2. V lost 5 bases to trimming and J lost 1 base; unmatched junction nucleotides: 5. The CDR3 contains 15 residues. Germline CDR1 SGHTA, CDR2 FQGTGA. The CDR3 sequence is CASSGGRGGTDTQYF. The CDR3 nucleotides are TGTGCCAGCAGCGGAGGGCGGGGGGGCACAGATACGCAGTATTTT.

The sample holds many counts of this clonotype. This chain connects TRBV4-1 to TRBJ1-2; D perhaps matches TRBD1 (5 bases). Trimming removed 4 bases at V and 4 bases at J, with 22 bases between. Germline V lookup: CDR1 MGHRA, CDR2 YSYEKL. The CDR3 is 17 amino acids. CDR3 DNA: TGCGCCAGCAGCCTCTCCGGGACCCCGGGAGATTCCTATGGCTACACCTTC. Translated, it gives CASSLSGTPGDSYGYTF.